This T cell receptor beta chain was profiled in a study of a mutant IDH1 vaccine in newly diagnosed glioma. As to this clone: Its cognate antigen is unknown.

The length of the CDR3 is 13 residues. The assay was immunoSEQ multiplex PCR, and TCRdb's table has in-frame clones only and misses some. The data show around 62,000 clones, with about 91% seen just once and 1.5% to 2% held by the top ten. Time point indicated: week 11, during vaccination. With topical imiquimod, each dose of the vaccine consisted of 300 ug of mutant IDH1 20-mer peptide. This TCR was recovered from a man between 40 and 49 years old with glioma. The sample in question was PBMCs, obtained from a glioma patient whose treatment included an IDH1 peptide vaccine. The chain joins TRBV21-1 to TRBJ2-1; TRBD2 is taken as the D call from the table, unchecked against the DNA. TRBV21-1 is a pseudogene. The CDR3 loop is CAGREGSRNEQFF. CDR3 DNA sequence: TGTGCGGGGCGGGAGGGATCACGGAATGAGCAGTTCTTC.